The 26 T cell receptor beta chains presented below share a single source sample, sequenced in a study of tumor and adjacent non-tumor tissue in lung cancer. This sample's RNA came from whole unsorted tissue. A modified ARM-PCR protocol with three rounds of nested PCR amplified TCRbeta. TCRdb re-derived calls from the multiplex PCR reads in MiXCR, one entry per CDR3 protein. The data contain about 110,000 distinct CDR3 sequences, 84% of them seen just once; the ten biggest clones take up more than 20%. Sequencing input: lung tumor tissue. Receptor source: a man aged 70 or older with non-small cell lung cancer.

This rearrangement joins TRBV4-3 to TRBJ2-1; TRBD2 agrees at 10 bases. V dropped 10 bases and J dropped 7; count of bases not matched to a gene: 16. Germline-derived CDR1 and CDR2 are LGHNA and YSLEER. The CDR3 is 16 residues long. The CDR3 spells CATSQDNSGRYNEQFF. The CDR3 DNA sequence: TGCGCCACTAGCCAGGATAATAGCGGGAGGTATAATGAGCAGTTCTTC.

To note about this clonotype: At one end the junction does not follow the germline gene, possibly because of a read error. This CDR3 reads CASSLHVREWTSYNEQFF. The CDR3 nucleotides read TGTGCTAGCAGCTTACATGTGCGGGAGTGGACCTCTTACAATGAGCAGTTCTTC. J is TRBJ2-1 and V is TRBV11-2; 7 bases agree with TRBD2. CDR1 SGHAT and CDR2 FQNNGV come from the germline V gene. The CDR3 totals 18 residues. The variable domain in full, completed from reference TRBV11-2 and TRBJ2-1, reads EAGVAQSPRYKIIEKRQSVAFWCNPISGHATLYWYQQILGQGPKLLIQFQNNGVVDDSQLPKDRFSAERLKGVDSTLKIQPAKLEDSAVYLCASSLHVREWTSYNEQFFGPGTRLTVL.

In regard to this clonotype: The junction differs from germline at one of its ends, possibly a read error. V gene TRBV6-6 combines with J gene TRBJ1-2; no firm D call. Germline V gene sequence: CDR1 MNHNY, CDR2 SVGAGI (reference sequence). The CDR3 length is 17 residues. The CDR3 loop is CVSSYSILEGFNYGYTF. The CDR3 DNA follows: TGTGTCAGCAGTTACTCGATATTGGAAGGGTTTAACTATGGGTACACCTTC.

As regards this clonotype: A read error is possible here, since a much larger clone lies one base away. The gene calls are TRBV24-1 and TRBJ1-6, with D uncertain. The CDR3 is 14 amino acids. The germline gives CDR1 KGHDR, CDR2 SFDVKD. The chain's CDR3 is CATRGPNNNSPLQF. The CDR3 DNA reads TGTGCCACTAGAGGACCTAATAATAATTCACCCCTCCAGTTT.

A note on this clonotype: This may arise from a read error, as a much more abundant clone is one base away. The chain links TRBV5-1 to TRBJ2-5; possible D gene TRBD1, 6 bases. With 5 bases removed from V and 5 bases from J, the gap between germline ends came to 16 bases. Germline CDR1 reads SGHRS; CDR2 reads YFSETQ. The CDR3 runs to 14 residues. This chain's CDR3 is CASRLGQMRETQYF. The CDR3 DNA follows: TGCGCCAGCAGGTTAGGACAGATGAGGGAGACCCAGTACTTC.

For this clonotype: This may be a read error: a much more frequent sequence differs by one nucleotide. The chain links TRBV7-8 to TRBJ2-2; D is tentatively TRBD1 or TRBD2 (5 bases each). The CDR3 loop spans 15 amino acids. CDR1 is SGHVS and CDR2 is FQNEAQ in the germline V gene. CDR3: CASSLATVNTGELLF. CDR3 nucleotides: TGTGCCAGCAGCTTAGCGACAGTGAACACCGGGGAGCTGCTTTTT.

By share, this clonotype counts as large (0.1 to 1%). The V and J genes are TRBV12-3 or TRBV12-4 and TRBJ1-1; the D gene is possibly TRBD1 (6 bases). The CDR3 has 13 amino acids. V lost 3 bases and J 9 bases, leaving 14 bases between the germline ends. The CDR3 DNA sequence: TGTGCCAGCAGTTTTCGGGACACACAGAAAGCTTTCTTT. It specifies CASSFRDTQKAFF.

The rearrangement joins TRBV6-2 or TRBV6-3 to TRBJ2-3; tentatively, D is TRBD1 (5 bases). The CDR3 sequence is 17 residues long. Germline-derived CDR1 and CDR2 are MNHEY and SVGEGT. Trimming removed 11 bases from V and 6 bases from J, with 30 bases in between. The chain's CDR3 is CAFSYPMTVGHQDTQYF. CDR3 bases: TGTGCCTTTAGTTACCCGATGACAGTAGGCCACCAGGATACGCAGTATTTT.

By share, this clonotype counts as medium-sized. This sequence joins TRBV6-5 and TRBJ2-3, with D possibly being TRBD2 (5 bases). Germline V gene lookup returns CDR1 MNHEY and CDR2 SVGAGI. The CDR3 length is 13 residues. V lost 8 bases to trimming and J lost 7 bases, with 16 bases between them. CDR3: CASSDGEGYTQYF. Here the CDR3 DNA reads TGTGCCAGCTCAGACGGGGAAGGTTATACGCAGTATTTT.

The chain employs TRBV28 and TRBJ2-7; tentatively, D is TRBD2 (5 bases). The CDR3 contains 15 residues. Trimming cost V 7 bases and J 2 bases, with 18 bases left between them. CDR1 is MDHEN and CDR2 is SYDVKM in the germline V gene. CDR3 DNA sequence: TGTGCCAGCACCGGTCTTCGGGAACCAACCTACGAGCAGTACTTC. Translation gives CASTGLREPTYEQYF. The complete variable domain, with remaining parts taken from reference TRBV28 and TRBJ2-7, reads DVKVTQSSRYLVKRTGEKVFLECVQDMDHENMFWYRQDPGLGLRLIYFSYDVKMKEKGDIPEGYSVSREKKERFSLILESASTNQTSMYLCASTGLREPTYEQYFGPGTRLTVT.

This clonotype has a single count. An end of the junction differs from the germline gene, which may be a read error. The rearrangement uses TRBV29-1 and TRBJ1-6; no definite D call. Germline V CDR1 and CDR2: SQVTM, ANQGSEA. CDR3 length: 13 residues. This CDR3 is CNVAESRDSPLHF. The CDR3 DNA reads as TGCAACGTTGCAGAATCTAGGGATTCACCCCTCCATTTT.

This clonotype was counted only a few times. In this CDR3 the conserved last residue, phenylalanine or tryptophan, is missing, so a read error is likely. The genes are TRBV6-5 and TRBJ1-1; unclear D gene. The ends were cut back, 5 bases at V and 5 bases at J, with 18 bases in the middle. The germline V gene encodes CDR1 MNHEY and CDR2 SVGAGI. The CDR3 extends over 15 amino acids. CDR3 sequence (DNA): TGTGCCAGCAGTCGTCCAGGTTCGATAGTGACTGAAGCTTTCTAT. This gives the protein CASSRPGSIVTEAFY.

Notes on this clonotype: At one end, the junction sequence differs from germline, possibly due to a read error. The chain couples TRBV6-5 to TRBJ2-6; 11 nucleotides line up with TRBD1. The germline V gene has CDR1 MNHEY and CDR2 SVGAGI. This CDR3 is 16 amino acids long. The CDR3 region is CASSRTGGSGTNILTF. In nucleotides, the CDR3 is TGTGCCAGCAGTAGGACAGGGGGCTCTGGGACCAACATCCTGACTTTC.

The V and J genes are TRBV6-5 and TRBJ2-3, with D uncertain. The CDR3 is 14 amino acids. V lost 5 bases and J lost 4, with 13 bases in between. Germline lookup yields CDR1 MNHEY and CDR2 SVGAGI. DNA of the CDR3: TGTGCCAGCAGTATACGACACGGTCCAGATACGCAGTATTTT. Translating it yields CASSIRHGPDTQYF.

This clonotype was detected only once. This chain links TRBV5-1 with TRBJ1-2; 8 bases agree with TRBD1. The CDR3 sequence is 15 residues long. J lost 7 bases, V lost 4 bases, and 12 bases had no gene match. The germline gives CDR1 SGHRS, CDR2 YFSETQ. The CDR3 DNA follows: TGCGCCAGCAGCACATCGGGACAGGAAGCTCGTGGCTACACCTTC. The encoded protein is CASSTSGQEARGYTF.

V usage is TRBV29-1 and J usage is TRBJ1-1; 7 bases align to TRBD1. Trimming cost V 6 bases and J 7 bases; bases outside gene matches: 14. The germline V gene encodes CDR1 SQVTM and CDR2 ANQGSEA. This CDR3 contains 14 residues. The CDR3 nucleotides are TGCAGCGTCTTCCGACAGGGAATTAAAATTGAAGCTTTCTTT. It specifies CSVFRQGIKIEAFF.

Turning to this clonotype: A read error may account for a junction end that differs from germline. The chain combines TRBV20-1 with TRBJ1-6; no clear D. Germline V gene data show CDR1 as DFQATT and CDR2 as SNEGSKA (reference sequence). The CDR3 covers 15 residues. The CDR3 is CSARDPGSTNLPLHF. CDR3 DNA sequence: TGCAGTGCTAGAGATCCGGGATCGACCAATTTACCCCTCCACTTT.

The chain uses TRBV7-8 and TRBJ2-7; 12 bases fit TRBD2. Germline V lookup: CDR1 SGHVS, CDR2 FQNEAQ. The CDR3 runs to 16 residues. The DNA of the CDR3 is TGTGCCAGCAGTTCGTCCGGACTAGCGGGAATTTACGTGCAGTACGTC. Its translation is CASSSSGLAGIYVQYV.

Concerning this clonotype: No conserved phenylalanine or tryptophan is present at the end of the CDR3, so a read error is the likely explanation. The chain employs TRBV28 and TRBJ2-3, with 8 bases identical to TRBD2. Germline assignment: CDR1 MDHEN and CDR2 SYDVKM. This CDR3 contains 16 residues. In DNA form, the CDR3 reads TGTGCCAGCAGTTACTCCAGCGGGAGAGGAACAGATATGCAGTATGTT. It specifies CASSYSSGRGTDMQYV.

As concerns this clonotype: Sequence at one end of the junction differs from germline and may be a read error. The chain is built from TRBV6-1 and TRBJ1-1; no clear D gene. Germline CDR1 MNHNS, CDR2 SASEGT. This CDR3 comprises 15 residues. CDR3 nucleotides: TGTGCCAGCGGTGAACGAAGGAGCTTGCACACTGAAGCTTTCTTT. It translates to CASGERRSLHTEAFF.

Turning to this clonotype: An end of the junction differs from the germline gene, which may be a read error. This chain uses TRBV5-4 with TRBJ2-7, with TRBD2 matching 9 bases. CDR1 SGHNT and CDR2 YYREEE come from the germline V gene (reference sequence). The length of the CDR3 is 15 residues. As DNA, the CDR3 is TGTGCTAGCAGCTTGGGTAGCGGGAGCGACTACGTGCAGTACTTC. The encoded protein is CASSLGSGSDYVQYF.

For this clonotype: The junction departs from the called germline gene at one end, perhaps through a read error. The V call is TRBV5-4, the J call TRBJ1-6, with D possibly being TRBD1 (6 bases). CDR3 length equals 16 residues. Per the germline V gene, CDR1 is SGHNT and CDR2 is YYREEE (reference sequence). In nucleotides, the CDR3 is TGTGCTAGCAGCTACTTACCGGGACATATTAATTCACCCCTCCACTTT. It translates to CASSYLPGHINSPLHF.

This clonotype was observed a single time. This CDR3 is missing its conserved last phenylalanine or tryptophan, likely due to a read error. This chain joins TRBV29-1 and TRBJ2-7; 10 bases agree with TRBD2. With 5 bases clipped from V and 4 bases from J, the junction kept 2 bases outside the gene matches. The germline V gene has CDR1 SQVTM and CDR2 ANQGSEA. This CDR3 is built from 12 residues. CDR3 coding DNA: TGCAGCGTTCCTAGCGGGAGTTACGAGCAGTACTTG. Its translation: CSVPSGSYEQYL.

CDR3 protein: CASSPGYYEQYF. DNA of the CDR3: TGTGCCAGCAGCCCTGGGTACTACGAGCAGTACTTC. This chain uses TRBV6-6 with TRBJ2-7; D is unclear. Trimming took off 6 bases at V and 3 bases at J, with 9 bases between the two ends. Germline-derived CDR1 and CDR2 are MNHNY and SVGAGI (reference sequence). The CDR3 extends over 12 amino acids.

V and J are TRBV7-8 and TRBJ2-3; 7 nucleotides agree with TRBD2. Per the germline V gene, CDR1 is SGHVS and CDR2 is FQNEAQ. Trimming took 5 bases from V and 3 from J; bases not matched to a gene: 14. The CDR3 is 17 amino acids. The CDR3 DNA sequence: TGTGCCAGCAGCCCTAGCTGGGCGGGGGAGGCGACAGATACGCAGTATTTT. This encodes CASSPSWAGEATDTQYF. Filled out from reference TRBV7-8 and TRBJ2-3, the complete variable domain reads GAGVSQSPRYKVAKRGQDVALRCDPISGHVSLFWYQQALGQGPEFLTYFQNEAQLDKSGLPSDRFFAERPEGSVSTLKIQRTQQEDSAVYLCASSPSWAGEATDTQYFGPGTRLTVL.

The gene calls are TRBV7-3 and TRBJ2-2; D tentatively reads TRBD1 or TRBD2 (6 bases each). From germline, CDR1 is SGHTA and CDR2 FQGTGA. The V gene lost 3 bases and the J gene lost 5 bases, with 13 bases spanning the gap. The CDR3 extends over 15 amino acids. The CDR3 loop reads CASSFRQAGTGELFF. The CDR3 DNA follows: TGTGCCAGCAGCTTTAGACAGGCGGGGACCGGGGAGCTGTTTTTT.